Following are 21 T cell receptor beta chains from one sample sequenced in a study of Tregs in tolerant kidney transplant recipients. TCRdb keeps only in-frame clones here, not all; method: immunoSEQ multiplex PCR. The sample totals 30,000 to 40,000 clones. Recipients received nonmyeloablative bone marrow transplants from related graft donors, with transient mixed chimerism. The sequenced sample was CD4+ T cells from blood (PBMCs), obtained 24 months after the transplant. All receptors derive from a human patient who received a combined kidney and bone marrow transplant. Some T cells may be transferred from the graft donor.

As concerns this clone: The read is 3 residues too short to cover the CDR3 end, so that end is filled in from the germline J gene. This chain links TRBV19 with TRBJ2-2, with 9 bases lining up with TRBD1. V lost 7 bases and J lost 8; bases outside the gene matches: 8. The CDR3 loop spans 14 amino acids. From germline, CDR1 is LNHDA and CDR2 SQIVND (reference sequence). The CDR3 region is CASTWDRVIGELFF. The CDR3 DNA, read in part, is TGTGCCAGTACTTGGGACAGGGTGATTGGGGAG.

CDR3 DNA (partial): TGCAGTGCTACACAGCCGAAAGAGACC. It is translated as CSATQPKET. The CDR3 as a whole reads CSATQPKETQYF. V and J are TRBV20-1 and TRBJ2-5, with D uncertain. The read gets to within 3 residues of the CDR3 end, and the germline J gene fills in the rest. This CDR3 region has 12 residues. Germline CDR1 is DFQATT and CDR2 is SNEGSKA (reference sequence). With 4 bases removed from V and 3 bases from J, the gap between germline ends came to 9 bases.

Notes on this clone: The CDR3 end lies 3 residues beyond the end of the read and is filled in from the germline J gene. The J gene is TRBJ2-6, the V gene TRBV5-1, with a tentative D call TRBD1 (6 bases). V lost 4 bases and J lost 3, with 8 bases in between. The CDR3 has 14 residues. The germline V gene has CDR1 SGHRS and CDR2 YFSETQ. This chain's CDR3 is CASSPGVGANVLTF. The sequenced part of the CDR3 DNA is TGCGCCAGCAGCCCAGGGGTTGGGGCCAACGTC.

About this clone itself: Read data end 3 residues before the CDR3 end; the end is taken from the germline J gene. This rearrangement joins TRBV19 to TRBJ2-6; a weak D match, TRBD1 (6 bases). Germline values: CDR1 LNHDA, CDR2 SQIVND (reference sequence). This CDR3 is built from 15 residues. Trimming cost V 5 bases and J 2 bases, with 10 bases left between them. This chain's CDR3 is CASSPGQTGANVLTF. CDR3 bases read: TGTGCCAGTAGTCCCGGACAGACTGGGGCCAACGTC. Full variable domain (outside the CDR3, taken from reference TRBV19 and TRBJ2-6): DGGITQSPKYLFRKEGQNVTLSCEQNLNHDAMYWYRQDPGQGLRLIYYSQIVNDFQKGDIAEGYSVSREKKESFPLTVTSAQKNPTAFYLCASSPGQTGANVLTFGAGSRLTVL.

Worth noting for this clone: The CDR3 extends 3 residues past the end of the read, so its final part is completed from the germline J gene. The chain combines TRBV15 with TRBJ2-1, with a possible D match to TRBD2 (5 bases). Germline assignment: CDR1 LNHNV and CDR2 YYDKDF (reference sequence). CDR3 size: 16 residues. The V gene lost 0 bases and the J gene lost 2 bases, with 11 bases spanning the gap. The CDR3 protein is CATSRDPSGTYNEQFF. The CDR3 bases that were read are TGTGCCACCAGCAGAGATCCCAGCGGAACCTACAATGAG.

To note about this clone: The read ends 3 residues shy of where the CDR3 ends; the end is completed using the germline J gene. The chain joins TRBV19 to TRBJ1-4; TRBD1 aligns across 9 bases. Germline V lookup: CDR1 LNHDA, CDR2 SQIVND (reference sequence). J gave up 5 bases and V 6 bases, and 10 bases lay outside the gene matches. There are 16 residues in the CDR3. The CDR3 protein is CASRVNVGQGNEKLFF. The covered CDR3 bases are TGTGCCAGTAGAGTAAACGTCGGACAGGGGAATGAAAAA.

Of note for this clone: The read terminates 3 residues ahead of where the CDR3 ends, so the germline J gene completes it. This chain uses TRBV29-1 with TRBJ1-2, with D possibly matching TRBD1 (6 bases). Trimming removed 1 base from V and 2 bases from J, with 8 bases in between. Germline V gene data show CDR1 as SQVTM and CDR2 as ANQGSEA. The length of the CDR3 is 13 residues. The chain's CDR3 is CSVEGTANYGYTF. Incomplete CDR3 DNA: TGCAGCGTTGAAGGGACAGCGAACTATGGC.

With respect to this clone: The read falls 3 residues short of the CDR3 end, and the missing part is taken from the germline J gene. V is TRBV12-3 or TRBV12-4 and J is TRBJ1-2; no definite D call. The CDR3 covers 13 residues. Trimming left V 5 bases short and J 4 bases short, with 11 bases between. The DNA read from the CDR3 is TGTGCCAGCAGTACCCGTCAGTTCTATGGC. Translating it yields CASSTRQFYG. The full CDR3 protein is CASSTRQFYGYTF.

As for this clone: The read ends 3 residues shy of where the CDR3 ends; the end is completed using the germline J gene. The rearrangement links TRBV6-2 or TRBV6-3 to TRBJ2-1; weak D call: TRBD2 (6 bases). The germline V gene encodes CDR1 MNHEY and CDR2 SVGEGT. The CDR3 totals 16 residues. The ends were cut back, 5 bases at V and 5 bases at J, with 19 bases in the middle. The sequenced part of the CDR3 DNA is TGTGCCAGCAGTCGACGTAGGAGGGCCACCCACAATGAG. Protein sequence: CASSRRRRATHNE. The whole CDR3 region reads CASSRRRRATHNEQFF.

Concerning this clone itself: The read ends 3 residues before the CDR3 terminus; that terminus is restored from the germline J gene. The rearrangement joins TRBV7-3 to TRBJ1-6, with 10 bases matching TRBD1. After removal of 4 bases from V and 5 bases from J, the junction contained 5 bases not matched to a gene. CDR3 length: 16 residues. Germline V gives CDR1 SGHTA, CDR2 FQGTGA. CDR3: CASSSQGQGNNSPLHF. The CDR3 DNA, read in part, is TGTGCCAGCAGCTCCCAGGGACAGGGGAATAATTCACCC.

On this clone itself: The sequenced fragment ends 3 residues before the CDR3 boundary, so the rest is inferred from the germline J gene. The chain combines TRBV7-2 with TRBJ1-6, with 8 bases fitting TRBD1. The trim removed 5 bases at V and 7 bases at J, leaving 4 bases unmatched. Germline CDR1 reads SGHTA; CDR2 reads FQGNSA. This CDR3 contains 14 residues. CDR3 bases read: TGTGCCAGCAGCGACAGGGGTAGCAATTCACCC. It codes for CASSDRGSNSP. The full CDR3 sequence reads CASSDRGSNSPLHF.

CDR3 DNA, as far as it was read: TGCGCCAGCAGCCAAAGACAGGGGCCCTACGAG. It translates to CASSQRQGPYE. The whole CDR3 protein reads CASSQRQGPYEQYF. The chain couples TRBV4-1 to TRBJ2-7; 8 bases match TRBD1. Read coverage stops 3 residues before the CDR3 terminus; the germline J gene supplies the remainder. CDR3 length: 14 residues. The V segment lost 2 bases and the J segment 2 bases; nucleotides outside the gene matches: 2. Germline V gene lookup returns CDR1 MGHRA and CDR2 YSYEKL.

With regard to this clone: From the germline J gene comes the end of the CDR3, since the read stops 3 residues before it. The J gene is TRBJ2-1, the V gene TRBV7-3; tentative D call: TRBD1 (6 bases). This CDR3 comprises 15 residues. Germline CDR1 reads SGHTA; CDR2 reads FQGTGA. Trimming stripped 0 bases from V and 4 bases from J, with 10 bases between. The sequenced CDR3 bases are TGTGCCAGCAGCTTAACAGGGGGTACGTACAATGAG. Translated: CASSLTGGTYNE. The CDR3 in its entirety is CASSLTGGTYNEQFF. The full variable domain, rest sourced from reference TRBV7-3 and TRBJ2-1, is GAGVSQTPSNKVTEKGKYVELRCDPISGHTALYWYRQSLGQGPEFLIYFQGTGAADDSGLPNDRFFAVRPEGSVSTLKIQRTERGDSAVYLCASSLTGGTYNEQFFGPGTRLTVL.

As concerns this clone: The read is 3 residues too short to cover the CDR3 end, so that end is filled in from the germline J gene. This chain links TRBV2 with TRBJ2-7, with 7 bases that match TRBD1. J was trimmed by 5 bases and V by 7 bases; bases with no gene match: 8. This CDR3 is built from 13 residues. Germline CDR1 reads SNHLY; CDR2 reads FYNNEI. The CDR3 region is CASTVGQGDEQYF. Partial CDR3 DNA: TGTGCCAGCACTGTCGGGCAGGGGGACGAG. The variable domain in full, completed from reference TRBV2 and TRBJ2-7, reads EPEVTQTPSHQVTQMGQEVILRCVPISNHLYFYWYRQILGQKVEFLVSFYNNEISEKSEIFDDQFSVERPDGSNFTLKIRSTKLEDSAMYFCASTVGQGDEQYFGPGTRLTVT.

Comment on this clone: The read comes to an end 3 residues before the CDR3 does, leaving the germline J gene to fill in the end. The V gene is TRBV14, the J gene TRBJ1-1; 8 bases match TRBD1. The CDR3 spans 16 residues. Looked up from germline, CDR1 is SGHDN and CDR2 is FVKESK. J was trimmed by 1 base and V by 1 base; bases with no gene match: 5. CDR3 DNA (partial): TGTGCCAGCAGCCAAGGGTACAGGGGGAGGAACACTGAA. This encodes CASSQGYRGRNTE. The CDR3 reads in full as CASSQGYRGRNTEAFF.

A note on this clone: The read ends 3 residues before the CDR3 terminus; that terminus is restored from the germline J gene. This chain joins TRBV18 and TRBJ2-7; TRBD2 matches at 10 bases. This CDR3 is built from 15 residues. CDR1 KGHSH and CDR2 LQKENI come from the germline V gene. V dropped 4 bases and J dropped 6; count of bases not matched to a gene: 9. The chain's CDR3 is CASSLSSGRAGEQYF. The covered CDR3 bases are TGTGCCAGCTCACTCTCGAGCGGGAGGGCCGGCGAG.

With regard to this clone: Read coverage stops 3 residues before the CDR3 terminus; the germline J gene supplies the remainder. V gene TRBV20-1 combines with J gene TRBJ2-1; possible D gene TRBD2, 6 bases. This CDR3 region has 15 residues. CDR1 and CDR2 from the germline V gene are DFQATT and SNEGSKA (reference sequence). The V end lost 0 bases, the J end lost 2 bases, and 11 bases lay between the germline ends. This chain's CDR3 is CSARDTGGAYNEQFF. CDR3 DNA, as far as it was read: TGCAGTGCTAGAGACACAGGAGGGGCCTACAATGAG.

A remark on this clone: The read comes to an end 3 residues before the CDR3 does, leaving the germline J gene to fill in the end. The rearrangement links TRBV7-9 to TRBJ1-6; the match to TRBD1 covers 7 bases. This CDR3 spans 14 amino acids. Germline values: CDR1 SEHNR, CDR2 FQNEAQ (reference sequence). With 5 bases clipped from V and 9 bases from J, the junction kept 7 bases outside the gene matches. CDR3: CASSRQGWGSPLHF. The sequenced part of the CDR3 DNA is TGTGCCAGCAGCCGACAGGGTTGGGGTTCACCC.

Note on this clone: The CDR3 end falls 3 residues outside the read, so it is completed with the germline J gene. The chain has TRBV2 and TRBJ2-2; the D gene is possibly TRBD1 (6 bases). CDR1 is SNHLY and CDR2 is FYNNEI in the germline V gene. The CDR3 is 11 amino acids. V was pared by 8 bases and J by 7 bases, with 8 bases between. The CDR3 DNA, read in part, is TGTGCCAGCGGGGGCCTCGGGGAG. Protein sequence: CASGGLGE. The CDR3 in full is CASGGLGELFF.

The CDR3 sequence: CASSPGQGAWDEQFF. The CDR3 DNA, read in part, is TGTGCCAGCAGCCCTGGACAGGGGGCCTGGGATGAG. The chain combines TRBV7-2 with TRBJ2-1; 11 nucleotides agree with TRBD1. The read falls 3 residues short of the CDR3 end, and the missing part is taken from the germline J gene. This CDR3 has 15 residues. Germline assignment: CDR1 SGHTA and CDR2 FQGNSA. Unmatched junction bases numbered 8, after V lost 5 bases and J lost 8 bases.

A word on this clone: Coverage ceases 3 residues before the CDR3 finishes, and the germline J gene fills in the end. The J gene is TRBJ1-1, the V gene TRBV5-1; weak D call: TRBD1 (6 bases). Germline V CDR1 and CDR2: SGHRS, YFSETQ. CDR3 length equals 14 residues. Trimming took 4 bases from V and 5 from J, leaving 15 bases between them. The CDR3 loop reads CASSEGVGGTEAFF. The covered CDR3 bases are TGCGCCAGCAGCGAGGGGGTCGGGGGGACTGAA.